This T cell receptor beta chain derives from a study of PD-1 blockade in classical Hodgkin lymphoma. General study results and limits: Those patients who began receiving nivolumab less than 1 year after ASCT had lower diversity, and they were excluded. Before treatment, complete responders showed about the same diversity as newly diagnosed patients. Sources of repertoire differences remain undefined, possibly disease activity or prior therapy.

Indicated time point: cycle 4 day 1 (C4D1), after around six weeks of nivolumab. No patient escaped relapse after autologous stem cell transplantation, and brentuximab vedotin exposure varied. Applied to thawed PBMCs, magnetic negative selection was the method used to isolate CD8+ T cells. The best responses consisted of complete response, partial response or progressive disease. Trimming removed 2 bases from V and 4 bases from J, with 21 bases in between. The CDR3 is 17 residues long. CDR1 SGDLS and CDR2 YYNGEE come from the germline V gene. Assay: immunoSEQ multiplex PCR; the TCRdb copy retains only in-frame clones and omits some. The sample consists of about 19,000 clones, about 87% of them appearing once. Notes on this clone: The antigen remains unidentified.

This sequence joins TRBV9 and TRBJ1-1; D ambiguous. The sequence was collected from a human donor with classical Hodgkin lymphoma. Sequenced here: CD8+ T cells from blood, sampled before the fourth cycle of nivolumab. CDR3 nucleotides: TGTGCCAGCAGCGTGACTGAAGGTACCCGCGAGGGCACTGAAGCTTTCTTT. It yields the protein CASSVTEGTREGTEAFF.